These T cell receptor beta chains were read from a single sample in a study of shared T cell receptors in the human thymus. The assay was immunoSEQ multiplex PCR, and TCRdb's table has in-frame clones only and misses some. The top ten clones hold 0.008% to 0.011% of a sample with hundreds of thousands of clones, around nine tenths of them seen once. This sample also appeared in a second study, on human thymus T cells.

Input material: thymocytes. The receptors originated from a boy younger than two with a congenital heart defect. CDR3s include the opening cysteine and the closing phenylalanine or tryptophan. The order of the fields is V gene, D gene, J gene, clone size, CDR3 protein, CDR3 DNA. D genes are given only for firm matches. A clone size is listed for some rows: how often the clone was seen (once, few, many), or a class if it is expanded.

v_gene: TRBV7-9
d_gene: TRBD2
j_gene: TRBJ2-7
abundance: once
CDR3aa: CASSLRSLAGAHEQYF
CDR3nt: TGTGCCAGCAGCTTACGGTCCCTTGCGGGAGCACACGAGCAGTACTTC

v_gene: TRBV4-1
d_gene: TRBD1
j_gene: TRBJ2-3
abundance: -
CDR3aa: CASSQPGQGFKRLTDRQYF
CDR3nt: TGCGCCAGCAGCCAGCCGGGACAGGGGTTTAAGCGGCTCACAGATCGGCAGTATTTT

v_gene: TRBV7-2
d_gene: TRBD2
j_gene: TRBJ2-1
abundance: -
CDR3aa: CASSFTPSRLAGEQFF
CDR3nt: TGTGCCAGCAGCTTTACCCCCAGTAGGCTAGCGGGTGAGCAGTTCTTC

v_gene: TRBV5-4
d_gene: TRBD1
j_gene: TRBJ2-7
abundance: few
CDR3aa: CASSDDRGPYEQYF
CDR3nt: TGTGCCAGCAGTGACGACAGGGGTCCCTACGAGCAGTACTTC

v_gene: TRBV13
d_gene: TRBD1
j_gene: TRBJ2-7
abundance: -
CDR3aa: CASSYQTGWRAYEQYF
CDR3nt: TGTGCCAGCAGCTACCAGACAGGGTGGCGCGCCTACGAGCAGTACTTC

v_gene: TRBV4-1
d_gene: -
j_gene: TRBJ1-2
abundance: -
CDR3aa: CASSQRYRLVGGYTF
CDR3nt: TGCGCCAGCAGCCAAAGATACAGGTTGGTAGGAGGCTACACCTTC

v_gene: TRBV5-4
d_gene: TRBD2
j_gene: TRBJ2-2
abundance: once
CDR3aa: CASRRAGGPRGGELFF
CDR3nt: TGTGCCAGCAGAAGAGCGGGAGGGCCCCGGGGCGGGGAGCTGTTTTTT

v_gene: TRBV5-4
d_gene: -
j_gene: TRBJ2-2
abundance: -
CDR3aa: CASRGPGLGKTGELFF
CDR3nt: TGTGCCAGCAGGGGTCCGGGACTGGGAAAGACCGGGGAGCTGTTTTTT

v_gene: TRBV10-3
d_gene: TRBD2
j_gene: TRBJ2-3
abundance: -
CDR3aa: CAIGTSGRVDTQYF
CDR3nt: TGTGCCATCGGGACTAGCGGGAGGGTTGATACGCAGTATTTT

v_gene: TRBV18
d_gene: -
j_gene: TRBJ2-1
abundance: -
CDR3aa: CASSSIKAALAYNEQFF
CDR3nt: TGTGCCAGCTCATCGATCAAGGCTGCCCTAGCCTACAATGAGCAGTTCTTC

v_gene: TRBV18
d_gene: TRBD1
j_gene: TRBJ1-2
abundance: -
CDR3aa: CASSQTDRGGGYTF
CDR3nt: TGTGCCAGCTCACAAACTGACAGGGGAGGTGGCTACACCTTC

v_gene: TRBV7-9
d_gene: TRBD2
j_gene: TRBJ2-5
abundance: -
CDR3aa: CASSPRTSGSRETQYF
CDR3nt: TGTGCCAGCAGCCCTCGGACTAGCGGGAGCAGAGAGACCCAGTACTTC

v_gene: TRBV27
d_gene: TRBD2
j_gene: TRBJ2-5
abundance: -
CDR3aa: CASSFVWTRGGETQYF
CDR3nt: TGTGCCAGCAGTTTCGTCTGGACTAGGGGAGGAGAGACCCAGTACTTC

v_gene: TRBV28
d_gene: -
j_gene: TRBJ2-7
abundance: -
CDR3aa: CASSSVAVGDPYEQYF
CDR3nt: TGTGCCAGCAGTTCCGTAGCGGTGGGGGACCCCTACGAGCAGTACTTC

v_gene: TRBV4-1
d_gene: TRBD2
j_gene: TRBJ2-7
abundance: -
CDR3aa: CASSQVAKRESPAHEQYF
CDR3nt: TGCGCCAGCAGCCAAGTCGCTAAGCGGGAGTCCCCGGCTCACGAGCAGTACTTC

v_gene: TRBV28
d_gene: -
j_gene: TRBJ2-7
abundance: -
CDR3aa: CASSRDLAYEQYF
CDR3nt: TGTGCCAGCAGCCGGGACTTGGCGTACGAGCAGTACTTC

v_gene: TRBV4-3
d_gene: -
j_gene: TRBJ2-7
abundance: few
CDR3aa: CASSQDFNGSYEQYF
CDR3nt: TGCGCCAGCAGCCAAGATTTCAACGGCTCCTACGAGCAGTACTTC

v_gene: TRBV27
d_gene: TRBD2
j_gene: TRBJ2-2
abundance: -
CDR3aa: CASSLSGGETGELFF
CDR3nt: TGTGCCAGCAGTTTAAGCGGGGGCGAGACCGGGGAGCTGTTTTTT

v_gene: TRBV5-6
d_gene: TRBD1
j_gene: TRBJ1-2
abundance: -
CDR3aa: CASSSAGQVSRRGYTF
CDR3nt: TGTGCCAGCAGCTCCGCGGGACAGGTATCCCGGAGGGGCTACACCTTC

v_gene: TRBV10-3
d_gene: TRBD2
j_gene: TRBJ2-3
abundance: -
CDR3aa: CAISARTSGTSTDTQYF
CDR3nt: TGTGCCATCAGTGCTAGGACTAGCGGGACTAGCACAGATACGCAGTATTTT

v_gene: TRBV6-5
d_gene: -
j_gene: TRBJ1-1
abundance: -
CDR3aa: CASSYSGARPGAFF
CDR3nt: TGTGCCAGCAGTTACTCCGGTGCCCGCCCTGGAGCTTTCTTT

v_gene: TRBV7-9
d_gene: TRBD2
j_gene: TRBJ2-7
abundance: -
CDR3aa: CASSAVLAGSWEQYF
CDR3nt: TGTGCCAGCAGCGCCGTACTAGCGGGATCGTGGGAGCAGTACTTC

v_gene: TRBV7-6
d_gene: TRBD1
j_gene: TRBJ2-7
abundance: -
CDR3aa: CASSLMGCDGTECSDEQYF
CDR3nt: TGTGCCAGCAGCTTGATGGGGTGCGACGGGACAGAATGCTCCGACGAGCAGTACTTC

v_gene: TRBV6-1
d_gene: -
j_gene: TRBJ2-5
abundance: -
CDR3aa: CASSEAVAPEAQYF
CDR3nt: TGTGCCAGCAGTGAAGCTGTGGCGCCCGAGGCCCAGTACTTC

v_gene: TRBV7-2
d_gene: -
j_gene: TRBJ2-1
abundance: -
CDR3aa: CASSSYPGLSYNEQFF
CDR3nt: TGTGCCAGCAGCTCATACCCGGGACTCTCCTACAATGAGCAGTTCTTC

v_gene: TRBV6-4
d_gene: -
j_gene: TRBJ1-2
abundance: -
CDR3aa: CASRSGAYHQYGYTF
CDR3nt: TGTGCCAGCAGGAGTGGGGCATACCACCAATATGGCTACACCTTC

v_gene: TRBV4-1
d_gene: -
j_gene: TRBJ1-2
abundance: -
CDR3aa: CASSQVRTNYGYTF
CDR3nt: TGCGCCAGCAGCCAAGTTCGGACAAACTATGGCTACACCTTC

v_gene: TRBV28
d_gene: -
j_gene: TRBJ2-7
abundance: -
CDR3aa: CASSLWAELYEQYF
CDR3nt: TGTGCCAGCAGTCTCTGGGCCGAGTTGTACGAGCAGTACTTC

v_gene: TRBV19
d_gene: -
j_gene: TRBJ1-2
abundance: -
CDR3aa: CASSSQEGGYTF
CDR3nt: TGTGCCAGTAGTAGCCAGGAGGGTGGCTACACCTTC

v_gene: TRBV6-1
d_gene: -
j_gene: TRBJ2-7
abundance: -
CDR3aa: CASSEQSWDTTSYEQYF
CDR3nt: TGTGCCAGCAGTGAACAGTCTTGGGACACTACCTCCTACGAGCAGTACTTC

v_gene: TRBV28
d_gene: TRBD2
j_gene: TRBJ2-7
abundance: -
CDR3aa: CASSFGRTSGGYEQYF
CDR3nt: TGTGCCAGCAGTTTCGGCAGGACTAGCGGGGGTTACGAGCAGTACTTC

v_gene: TRBV7-9
d_gene: TRBD1
j_gene: TRBJ2-7
abundance: -
CDR3aa: CASSLEGALYEQYF
CDR3nt: TGTGCCAGCAGCTTAGAGGGGGCCCTCTACGAGCAGTACTTC

v_gene: TRBV30
d_gene: -
j_gene: TRBJ1-2
abundance: -
CDR3aa: CAWRGDLPIYGYTF
CDR3nt: TGTGCCTGGAGAGGGGATCTACCTATCTATGGCTACACCTTC

v_gene: TRBV7-3
d_gene: -
j_gene: TRBJ2-5
abundance: -
CDR3aa: CASSPGPAGKETQYF
CDR3nt: TGTGCCAGCAGTCCCGGCCCAGCGGGTAAAGAGACCCAGTACTTC

v_gene: TRBV19
d_gene: TRBD1
j_gene: TRBJ2-7
abundance: -
CDR3aa: CASRSWDRDEQYF
CDR3nt: TGTGCCAGTAGGTCTTGGGACAGGGACGAGCAGTACTTC

v_gene: TRBV19
d_gene: TRBD2
j_gene: TRBJ2-1
abundance: -
CDR3aa: CASFPPPAGGTPNEQFF
CDR3nt: TGTGCCAGTTTCCCTCCCCCGGCGGGAGGAACCCCCAATGAGCAGTTCTTC

v_gene: TRBV4-1
d_gene: TRBD2
j_gene: TRBJ2-7
abundance: -
CDR3aa: CASSQKGSGKESYEQYF
CDR3nt: TGCGCCAGCAGCCAAAAAGGGAGCGGGAAGGAGTCCTACGAGCAGTACTTC

v_gene: TRBV11-2
d_gene: -
j_gene: TRBJ2-7
abundance: -
CDR3aa: CASSLIGASYEQYF
CDR3nt: TGTGCCAGCAGCTTAATCGGAGCCTCCTACGAGCAGTACTTC

v_gene: TRBV27
d_gene: TRBD2
j_gene: TRBJ2-7
abundance: once
CDR3aa: CASRPPGLAGRYEQYF
CDR3nt: TGTGCCAGCAGACCACCGGGACTAGCGGGGCGCTACGAGCAGTACTTC

v_gene: TRBV11-2
d_gene: TRBD1
j_gene: TRBJ1-2
abundance: -
CDR3aa: CASGRQGPNYGYTF
CDR3nt: TGTGCCAGCGGACGACAGGGGCCGAACTATGGCTACACCTTC

v_gene: TRBV7-3
d_gene: -
j_gene: TRBJ2-7
abundance: few
CDR3aa: CASSLRAGRAEEQYF
CDR3nt: TGTGCCAGCAGCTTAAGGGCGGGACGGGCTGAGGAGCAGTACTTC

v_gene: TRBV7-6
d_gene: -
j_gene: TRBJ1-3
abundance: -
CDR3aa: CASTPGRGSGNTIYF
CDR3nt: TGTGCCAGCACCCCCGGTAGGGGGTCTGGAAACACCATATATTTT

v_gene: TRBV10-1
d_gene: -
j_gene: TRBJ2-3
abundance: -
CDR3aa: CASSEGRSEDTQYF
CDR3nt: TGCGCCAGCAGTGAAGGGAGGTCGGAAGATACGCAGTATTTT

v_gene: TRBV11-2
d_gene: -
j_gene: TRBJ2-2
abundance: once
CDR3aa: CASSPVRVDGELFF
CDR3nt: TGTGCCAGCAGCCCCGTTCGGGTTGACGGGGAGCTGTTTTTT

v_gene: TRBV23-1
d_gene: TRBD1
j_gene: TRBJ2-2
abundance: -
CDR3aa: CASSHRGTGHTGELFF
CDR3nt: TGCGCCAGCAGTCACCGCGGGACAGGCCACACCGGGGAGCTGTTTTTT

v_gene: TRBV29-1
d_gene: TRBD1
j_gene: TRBJ2-1
abundance: -
CDR3aa: CSGMDRPDNEQFF
CDR3nt: TGCAGCGGGATGGACAGGCCTGACAATGAGCAGTTCTTC

v_gene: TRBV5-4
d_gene: TRBD2
j_gene: TRBJ2-3
abundance: -
CDR3aa: CASSPGTSGPTDTQYF
CDR3nt: TGTGCCAGCAGCCCCGGGACTAGCGGCCCCACAGATACGCAGTATTTT

v_gene: TRBV2
d_gene: -
j_gene: TRBJ2-7
abundance: -
CDR3aa: CASSDFPSRYEQYF
CDR3nt: TGTGCCAGCAGTGACTTTCCCTCTAGATACGAGCAGTACTTC

v_gene: TRBV14
d_gene: -
j_gene: TRBJ1-2
abundance: -
CDR3aa: CASSQESGLSYTF
CDR3nt: TGTGCCAGCAGCCAAGAGTCAGGTTTGAGCTACACCTTC

v_gene: TRBV7-2
d_gene: TRBD2
j_gene: TRBJ2-2
abundance: -
CDR3aa: CASSLVGTSRFKTGELFF
CDR3nt: TGTGCCAGCAGCTTAGTTGGGACTAGCCGATTTAAAACCGGGGAGCTGTTTTTT

v_gene: TRBV21-1
d_gene: -
j_gene: TRBJ2-2
abundance: -
CDR3aa: CASSYRTGFTGELFF
CDR3nt: TGTGCCAGCAGCTACCGGACAGGGTTCACCGGGGAGCTGTTTTTT

v_gene: TRBV12-5
d_gene: TRBD2
j_gene: TRBJ2-3
abundance: -
CDR3aa: CASGSGGVWTDTQYF
CDR3nt: TGTGCTAGTGGTTCCGGGGGGGTGTGGACAGATACGCAGTATTTT

v_gene: TRBV14
d_gene: TRBD2
j_gene: TRBJ2-7
abundance: -
CDR3aa: CASSQEDASGRTTYEQYF
CDR3nt: TGTGCCAGCAGCCAAGAAGATGCTAGCGGGAGGACTACCTACGAGCAGTACTTC

v_gene: TRBV5-1
d_gene: TRBD2
j_gene: TRBJ2-1
abundance: -
CDR3aa: CASSLGLAGGPECGEQFF
CDR3nt: TGCGCCAGCAGCTTGGGACTAGCGGGAGGGCCGGAGTGCGGTGAGCAGTTCTTC

v_gene: TRBV5-1
d_gene: TRBD2
j_gene: TRBJ2-5
abundance: -
CDR3aa: CASSGGAGVGETQYF
CDR3nt: TGCGCCAGCAGCGGGGGTGCGGGAGTGGGTGAGACCCAGTACTTC

v_gene: TRBV27
d_gene: TRBD1
j_gene: TRBJ1-3
abundance: -
CDR3aa: CASSSGQASSGNTIYF
CDR3nt: TGTGCCAGCAGTTCGGGACAGGCGAGCTCTGGAAACACCATATATTTT

v_gene: TRBV19
d_gene: -
j_gene: TRBJ2-1
abundance: -
CDR3aa: CASMGARGNEQFF
CDR3nt: TGTGCCAGTATGGGCGCTAGAGGGAATGAGCAGTTCTTC

v_gene: TRBV4-1
d_gene: TRBD2
j_gene: TRBJ2-5
abundance: -
CDR3aa: CASSQDGTSGMFTQYF
CDR3nt: TGCGCCAGCAGCCAAGATGGGACTAGCGGGATGTTTACCCAGTACTTC

v_gene: TRBV25-1
d_gene: -
j_gene: TRBJ2-4
abundance: -
CDR3aa: CASSEQGGGAKNIQYF
CDR3nt: TGTGCCAGCAGTGAACAGGGTGGCGGAGCCAAAAACATTCAGTACTTC